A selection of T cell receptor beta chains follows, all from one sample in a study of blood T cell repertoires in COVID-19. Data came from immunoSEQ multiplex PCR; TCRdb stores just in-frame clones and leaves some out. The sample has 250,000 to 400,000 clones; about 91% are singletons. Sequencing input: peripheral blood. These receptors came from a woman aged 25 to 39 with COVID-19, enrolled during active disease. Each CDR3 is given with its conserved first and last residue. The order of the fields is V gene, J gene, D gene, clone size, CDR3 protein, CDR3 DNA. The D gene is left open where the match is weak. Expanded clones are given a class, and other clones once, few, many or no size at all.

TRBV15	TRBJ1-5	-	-	CATSRETESNQPQHF	TGTGCCACCAGCAGAGAGACAGAGAGCAATCAGCCCCAGCATTTT
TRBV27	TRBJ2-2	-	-	CASSPRGPGAGELFF	TGTGCCAGCAGTCCGAGAGGGCCGGGGGCCGGGGAGCTGTTTTTT
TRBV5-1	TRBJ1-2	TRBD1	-	CASHSGGTGWDYGYTF	TGCGCCAGCCACAGCGGAGGGACAGGGTGGGACTATGGCTACACCTTC
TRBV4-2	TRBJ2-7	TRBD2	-	CASSQDRGRGSSYEQYF	TGTGCCAGCAGCCAAGATCGTGGGCGGGGGAGCTCCTACGAGCAGTACTTC
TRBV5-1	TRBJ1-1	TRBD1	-	CASSPTGEVSRTEAFF	TGCGCCAGCAGCCCGACAGGGGAAGTGTCTAGAACTGAAGCTTTCTTT
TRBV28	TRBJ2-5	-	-	CASRPTRIPETQYF	TGTGCCAGCAGACCAACTAGGATCCCAGAGACCCAGTACTTC
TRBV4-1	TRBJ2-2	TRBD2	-	CASSQRGSGGELFF	TGCGCCAGCAGCCAGCGGGGGTCGGGTGGGGAGCTGTTTTTT
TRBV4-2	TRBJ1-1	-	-	CASSRRGLNTEAFF	TGTGCCAGCAGTCGGCGGGGGTTGAACACTGAAGCTTTCTTT
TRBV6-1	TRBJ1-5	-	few	CASSEKQYQPQHF	TGTGCCAGCAGTGAAAAACAGTATCAGCCCCAGCATTTT
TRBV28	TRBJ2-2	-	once	CASSIQGTANTGELFF	TGTGCCAGCAGCATACAGGGGACTGCGAACACCGGGGAGCTGTTTTTT
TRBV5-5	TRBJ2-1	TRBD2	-	CASTPTGGINEQFF	TGTGCCAGCACCCCTACCGGGGGGATCAATGAGCAGTTCTTC
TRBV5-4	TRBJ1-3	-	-	CASSPFGGNTIYF	TGTGCCAGCAGCCCCTTCGGTGGAAACACCATATATTTT
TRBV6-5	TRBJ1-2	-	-	CASSSTPGRDDDGYTF	TGTGCCAGCAGTTCTACCCCAGGGAGGGACGATGATGGCTACACCTTC
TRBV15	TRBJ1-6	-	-	CATSRGRSSYNSPLHF	TGTGCCACCAGCAGAGGGAGAAGCTCCTATAATTCACCCCTCCACTTT
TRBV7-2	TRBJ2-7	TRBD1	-	CASSPQGAGYEQYF	TGTGCCAGCAGCCCCCAGGGGGCCGGCTACGAGCAGTACTTC
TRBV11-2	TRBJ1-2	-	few	CASSRGGGLGYGYTF	TGTGCCAGCAGCCGTGGTGGGGGCCTAGGCTATGGCTACACCTTC
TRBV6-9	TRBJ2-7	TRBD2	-	CASIKSGNVEQYF	TGTGCCAGCATAAAAAGCGGGAACGTCGAGCAGTACTTC
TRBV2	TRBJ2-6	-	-	CASREYIVGANVLTF	TGTGCCAGCAGGGAGTACATCGTCGGGGCCAACGTCCTGACTTTC
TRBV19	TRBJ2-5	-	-	CASSTLYRGGQETQYF	TGTGCCAGTAGTACGTTATACAGGGGAGGCCAAGAGACCCAGTACTTC
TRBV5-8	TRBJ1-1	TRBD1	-	CASSSGQGNTEAFF	TGTGCCAGCAGCTCCGGACAGGGGAACACTGAAGCTTTCTTT
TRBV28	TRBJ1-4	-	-	CASSLLRGGEKLFF	TGTGCCAGCAGTTTACTCAGGGGTGGTGAAAAACTGTTTTTT
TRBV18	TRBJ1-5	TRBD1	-	CASSRTGEDQPQHF	TGTGCCAGCTCACGGACAGGGGAAGATCAGCCCCAGCATTTT